Below are 18 T cell receptor beta chains sequenced from a single sample in a study of blood T cell repertoires in COVID-19. The protocol was immunoSEQ multiplex PCR, while the TCRdb copy is restricted to in-frame clones and leaves out a portion. The sample carries 100,000 to 120,000 clones, about 87% recorded once. Sequencing used peripheral blood. These receptors were collected from a woman in her fifties or sixties with acute or convalescent COVID-19.

The gene calls are TRBV4-1 and TRBJ2-7, with 9 positions matching TRBD2. Germline loops: CDR1 MGHRA, CDR2 YSYEKL. V lost 0 bases to trimming and J lost 4 bases; unmatched junction nucleotides: 4. The CDR3 covers 15 residues. The CDR3 reads CASSQDGTSLYEQYF. The CDR3 DNA follows: TGCGCCAGCAGCCAAGATGGGACTAGCCTATACGAGCAGTACTTC.

The V and J genes are TRBV5-1 and TRBJ1-4, with a weak D call TRBD1 (5 bases). Per the germline V gene, CDR1 is SGHRS and CDR2 is YFSETQ. The CDR3 is 17 residues long. The germline V and J ends were trimmed by 0 bases and 0 bases, with 12 bases remaining between them. This chain's CDR3 is CASSLDGTATTNEKLFF. DNA for the CDR3: TGCGCCAGCAGCTTGGACGGGACTGCAACAACTAATGAAAAACTGTTTTTT.

The V and J genes are TRBV5-4 and TRBJ1-2, with unresolved D. V lost 0 bases, J lost 3 bases, and 9 bases lay in between. CDR1 is SGHNT and CDR2 is YYREEE in the germline V gene (reference sequence). CDR3 length: 14 residues. CDR3 sequence reads: CASSLGVRDYGYTF. The CDR3 DNA reads as TGTGCCAGCAGCTTGGGGGTGAGGGACTATGGCTACACCTTC.

V is TRBV10-1 and J is TRBJ2-5, with 9 bases aligning to TRBD1. The trim removed 6 bases at V and 5 bases at J, leaving 13 bases unmatched. CDR3 length: 16 amino acids. Looked up from germline, CDR1 is WNHNN and CDR2 is SYGVQD (reference sequence). The CDR3 reads CASSTGTGSESETQYF. In nucleotides, the CDR3 is TGCGCCAGCAGCACCGGGACAGGGAGTGAGAGCGAGACCCAGTACTTC.

The chain combines TRBV24-1 with TRBJ1-5, with TRBD1 identical over 9 bases. The CDR3 sequence is 14 residues long. Germline V lookup: CDR1 KGHDR, CDR2 SFDVKD. The junction had 7 bases not matched to a gene; V was cut back by 8 bases and J by 6 bases. CDR3 coding DNA: TGTGCCACCAACGACGGACAGGGGAGTCAGCCCCAGCATTTT. Protein sequence: CATNDGQGSQPQHF.

The rearrangement uses TRBV5-4 and TRBJ1-4; 10 positions agree with TRBD1. With V trimmed by 4 bases and J by 7 bases, 4 bases remained unmatched. The CDR3 is 14 amino acids. The germline CDR1 and CDR2 sequences are SGHNT and YYREEE (reference sequence). The CDR3 region has the DNA TGTGCCAGCAGCGCGGGACAGGGGCGTGAAAAACTGTTTTTT. It specifies CASSAGQGREKLFF.

Only one count was recorded for this clone. The chain links TRBV7-2 to TRBJ2-2, with 9 bases identical to TRBD1. V was pared by 4 bases and J by 1 base, with 4 bases of the junction left unmatched. The germline gives CDR1 SGHTA, CDR2 FQGNSA. The CDR3 runs 16 residues. CDR3 nucleotide sequence: TGTGCCAGCAGCTCGACAGGGGGGCAGAACACCGGGGAGCTGTTTTTT. It yields the protein CASSSTGGQNTGELFF.

This clone is a singleton in its sample. The V and J genes are TRBV11-2 and TRBJ2-1; 8 bases fit TRBD2. V shed 3 bases and J 6 bases; nucleotides not matched to a gene: 7. The CDR3 runs to 15 residues. Germline CDR1 SGHAT, CDR2 FQNNGV. CDR3 region: CASSFLAGPGNEQFF. The CDR3 DNA is TGTGCCAGCAGCTTTTTAGCGGGACCCGGCAATGAGCAGTTCTTC.

The gene calls are TRBV13 and TRBJ2-1; possibly TRBD1 for D (6 bases). This CDR3 comprises 12 residues. The germline gives CDR1 PRHDT, CDR2 FYEKMQ (reference sequence). V dropped 5 bases and J dropped 10 bases, with 12 bases sitting between them. The CDR3 is CASSGPQGEQFF. The DNA of the CDR3 is TGTGCCAGCAGCGGACCCCAGGGGGAGCAGTTCTTC.

The chain combines TRBV9 with TRBJ2-7, with D possibly TRBD1 on 6 matching bases. Trimming took 3 bases from V and 3 from J, leaving 7 bases between them. Germline-derived CDR1 and CDR2 are SGDLS and YYNGEE. CDR3 length: 12 residues. CDR3 amino acids: CASSGDNYEQYF. CDR3 DNA sequence: TGTGCCAGCAGCGGGGACAACTACGAGCAGTACTTC.

V gene TRBV6-5 combines with J gene TRBJ1-3; a possible D gene is TRBD1 (6 bases). The germline V gene encodes CDR1 MNHEY and CDR2 SVGAGI. There are 15 residues in the CDR3. Trimming cost V 6 bases and J 0 bases, with 12 bases left between them. CDR3 DNA sequence: TGTGCCAGCAGCTCTGACAGGACCTCTGGAAACACCATATATTTT. It translates to CASSSDRTSGNTIYF.

The chain employs TRBV12-5 and TRBJ2-1; TRBD2 agrees at 13 bases. CDR1 is LGHNT, CDR2 FRNRAP, per germline. V shed 8 bases and J 4 bases; nucleotides not matched to a gene: 5. CDR3 length: 15 residues. The DNA of the CDR3 is TGTGCTAGTAGGACTAGCGGGGGTACTTACAATGAGCAGTTCTTC. This codes for CASRTSGGTYNEQFF.

This clone was recorded only once. This chain uses TRBV11-2 with TRBJ1-4; 9 bases agree with TRBD1. This CDR3 has 18 residues. Trimming cost V 4 bases and J 5 bases; bases outside gene matches: 14. CDR1 and CDR2 (germline): SGHAT, FQNNGV. This chain's CDR3 is CASSYLLLPGQGNEKLFF. As DNA, the CDR3 is TGTGCCAGCAGCTACCTCCTCCTTCCGGGACAGGGAAATGAAAAACTGTTTTTT.

The gene calls are TRBV19 and TRBJ2-4; TRBD2 might be the D (5 bases). V was cut by 11 bases and J by 7 bases, with 15 bases left in between. Germline assignment: CDR1 LNHDA and CDR2 SQIVND (reference sequence). The CDR3 runs 12 residues. In DNA form, the CDR3 reads TGTGCCGAGATGGGCGAGGGTAACATTCAGTACTTC. Its translation is CAEMGEGNIQYF.

This chain links TRBV7-9 with TRBJ1-1; 7 bases align to TRBD1. Unmatched junction bases numbered 3, after V lost 1 base and J lost 1 base. CDR1 and CDR2 from the germline V gene are SEHNR and FQNEAQ (reference sequence). The CDR3 totals 15 residues. CDR3 sequence: CASSLDGTANTEAFF. The CDR3 DNA follows: TGTGCCAGCAGCTTAGATGGGACAGCGAACACTGAAGCTTTCTTT.

CDR3 coding DNA: TGTGCCAGCAATTGGGAGCGACGGGATAATTCACCCCTCCACTTT. Protein product: CASNWERRDNSPLHF. The chain couples TRBV2 to TRBJ1-6; no definite D call. Germline V gene sequence: CDR1 SNHLY, CDR2 FYNNEI. Trimming shortened V by 7 bases and J by 5 bases, and 15 bases separated the two germline ends. This CDR3 spans 15 amino acids.

CDR3 DNA: TGTGCCAGCAGCTTAGGTGGAGGGTATGTGCATTCACCCCTCCACTTT. Protein: CASSLGGGYVHSPLHF. The chain recombines TRBV11-2 with TRBJ1-6; no firm D call. Germline V gene data show CDR1 as SGHAT and CDR2 as FQNNGV. This CDR3 has 16 amino acids. Trimming stripped 1 base from V and 8 bases from J, with 15 bases between.

The CDR3 region has the DNA TGTGCCACCTTTATGACAGGCCTAAATGAGCAGTTCTTC. As protein: CATFMTGLNEQFF. The chain is built from TRBV24-1 and TRBJ2-1; tentatively, D is TRBD1 (6 bases). The CDR3 has 13 residues. Trimming removed 9 bases at V and 7 bases at J, with 15 bases between. The germline V gene has CDR1 KGHDR and CDR2 SFDVKD.